This T cell receptor beta chain emerged from a study of shared clonotypes between healthy human individuals. As for the study in general: A couple of women and three men aged 18 to 49 served as donors.

Replicate PCRs run on sorted subsets employed approximately 180 ng DNA, tens of thousands of T cell genomes. Profiling relied on immunoSEQ multiplex PCR, and the TCRdb table lists in-frame clones only, not all of them. This sample has some 2 million clones; about 94% occur once, and the top ten carry 0.95% to 1.5%. Germline-derived CDR1 and CDR2 are ENHRY and SYGVKD. With V trimmed by 3 bases and J by 4 bases, 12 bases remained unmatched. The CDR3 is 17 amino acids. Positive CCR7 selection of CD45RO-negative cells yielded the naive CD8 cells, and terminally differentiated effector memory CD45RA+ cells were excluded. The donor cohort consisted entirely of Caucasian adults residing in Nashville, Tennessee.

The chain recombines TRBV10-3 with TRBJ2-7; 10 bases fit TRBD1. This TCR came from a man aged 18 to 29 in good health. Sequenced sample: naive CD8+ T cells sorted from blood. The DNA of the CDR3 is TGTGCCATCAGTGATGTCGGGGGACAGGGGCCAGAATACGAGCAGTACTTC. Encoded protein: CAISDVGGQGPEYEQYF.